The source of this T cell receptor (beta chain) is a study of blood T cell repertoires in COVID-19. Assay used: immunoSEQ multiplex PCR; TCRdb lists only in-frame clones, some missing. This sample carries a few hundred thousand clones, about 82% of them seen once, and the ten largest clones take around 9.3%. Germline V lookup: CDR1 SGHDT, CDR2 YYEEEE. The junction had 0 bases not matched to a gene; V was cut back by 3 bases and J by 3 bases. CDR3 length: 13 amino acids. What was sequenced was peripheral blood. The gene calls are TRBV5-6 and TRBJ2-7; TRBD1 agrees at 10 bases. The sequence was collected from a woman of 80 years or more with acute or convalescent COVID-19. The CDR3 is CASSWTGGYEQYF. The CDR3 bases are TGTGCCAGCAGCTGGACAGGGGGCTACGAGCAGTACTTC.